The clone carrying this T cell receptor beta chain was observed a handful of times. The antigen remains undetermined. The source of the sample is a study of T cells in Graves' hyperthyroidism and ophthalmopathy. Study-wide results and limits: From stable hyperthyroidism, ophthalmopathy was set apart by a 13 V-J model.

RNA transcripts served as the template for amplifying TCR beta CDR3 regions. The primer set for the first-round RT-PCR of the TCR CDR3 was HTBI. TCRdb reanalysed the multiplex PCR reads using MiXCR and keeps one entry per CDR3 protein. The sample carries hundreds of thousands of distinct CDR3 sequences, about a sixth recorded once. The study defined stable Graves' hyperthyroidism as no ophthalmopathy progression within 18 months. Patients between 18 and 65 years old had hyperthyroidism, newly diagnosed and lasting under 2 months. PBMCs came from 10 ml fresh peripheral blood. Germline loops: CDR1 KGHSH, CDR2 LQKENI. Trimming removed 5 bases from V and 0 bases from J; junction bases left unmatched: 9. CDR3 size: 16 residues.

Sequenced input: blood. This clonotype originated in a woman aged 30 to 39 with Graves' hyperthyroidism. The chain has TRBV18 and TRBJ2-7; 8 bases fit TRBD1. CDR3 coding DNA: TGTGCCAGCTCAACGACAGGGGTTCCCAGCTCCTACGAGCAGTACTTC. It is translated as CASSTTGVPSSYEQYF.